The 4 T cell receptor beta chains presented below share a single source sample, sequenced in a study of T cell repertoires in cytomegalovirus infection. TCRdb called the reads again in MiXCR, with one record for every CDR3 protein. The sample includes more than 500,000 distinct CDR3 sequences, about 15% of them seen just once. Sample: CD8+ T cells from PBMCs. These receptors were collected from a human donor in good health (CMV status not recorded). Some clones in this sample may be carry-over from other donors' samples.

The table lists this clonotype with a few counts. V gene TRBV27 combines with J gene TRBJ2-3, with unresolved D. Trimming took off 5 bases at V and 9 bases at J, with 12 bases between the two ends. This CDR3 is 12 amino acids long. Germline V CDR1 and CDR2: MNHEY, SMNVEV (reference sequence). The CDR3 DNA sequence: TGTGCCAGCAGTAAATCTGGTGGGACGCAGTATTTT. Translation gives CASSKSGGTQYF.

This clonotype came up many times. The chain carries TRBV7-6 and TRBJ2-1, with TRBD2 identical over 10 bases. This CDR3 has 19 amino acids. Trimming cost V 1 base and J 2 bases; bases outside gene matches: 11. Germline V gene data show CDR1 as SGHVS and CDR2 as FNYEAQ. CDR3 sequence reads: CASSLVAMPLAGAYNEQFF. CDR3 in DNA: TGTGCCAGCAGCTTAGTAGCGATGCCCCTAGCGGGGGCCTACAATGAGCAGTTCTTC.

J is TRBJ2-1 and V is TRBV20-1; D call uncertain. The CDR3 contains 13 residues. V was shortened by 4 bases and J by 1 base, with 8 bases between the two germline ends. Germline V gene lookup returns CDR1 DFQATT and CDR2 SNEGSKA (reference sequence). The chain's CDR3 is CSAKHPSYNEQFF. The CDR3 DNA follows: TGCAGTGCTAAGCACCCGTCCTACAATGAGCAGTTCTTC.

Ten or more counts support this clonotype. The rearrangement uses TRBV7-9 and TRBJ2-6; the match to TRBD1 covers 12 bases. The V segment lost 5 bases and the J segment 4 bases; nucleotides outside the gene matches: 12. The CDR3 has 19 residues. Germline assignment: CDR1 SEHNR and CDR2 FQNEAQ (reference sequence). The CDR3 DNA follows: TGTGCCAGCAGCCCTCGGGACAGGGGGCCCACGGGGGGGGCCAACGTCCTGACTTTC. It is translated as CASSPRDRGPTGGANVLTF.